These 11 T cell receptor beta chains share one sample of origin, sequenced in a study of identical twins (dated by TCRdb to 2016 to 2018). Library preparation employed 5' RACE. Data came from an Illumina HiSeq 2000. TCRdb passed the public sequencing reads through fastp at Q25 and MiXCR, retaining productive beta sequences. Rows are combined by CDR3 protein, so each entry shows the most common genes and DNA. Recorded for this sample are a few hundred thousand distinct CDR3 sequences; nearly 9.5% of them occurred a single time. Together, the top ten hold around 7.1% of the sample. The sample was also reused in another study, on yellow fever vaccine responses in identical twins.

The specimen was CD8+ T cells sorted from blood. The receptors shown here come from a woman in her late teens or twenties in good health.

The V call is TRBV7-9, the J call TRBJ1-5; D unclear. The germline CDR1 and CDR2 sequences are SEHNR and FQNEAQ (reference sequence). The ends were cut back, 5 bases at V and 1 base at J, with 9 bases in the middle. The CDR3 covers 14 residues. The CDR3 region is CASSQSFSNQPQHF. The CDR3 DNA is TGTGCCAGCAGCCAGAGTTTCAGCAATCAGCCCCAGCATTTT.

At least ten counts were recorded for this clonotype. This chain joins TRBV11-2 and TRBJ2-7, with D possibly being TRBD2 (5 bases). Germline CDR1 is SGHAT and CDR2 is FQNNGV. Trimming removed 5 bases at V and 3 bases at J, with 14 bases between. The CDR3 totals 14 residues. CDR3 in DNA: TGTGCCAGCAGCAAAACTCCCGGGGTCTACGAGCAGTACTTC. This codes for CASSKTPGVYEQYF.

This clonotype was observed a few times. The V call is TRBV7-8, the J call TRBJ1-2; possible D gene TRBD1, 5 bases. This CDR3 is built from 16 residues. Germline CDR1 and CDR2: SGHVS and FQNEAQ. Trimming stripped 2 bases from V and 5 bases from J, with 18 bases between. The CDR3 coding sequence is TGTGCCAGCAGCTTATCTCAGGACATCCCTGAGTATGGCTACACCTTC. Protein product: CASSLSQDIPEYGYTF.

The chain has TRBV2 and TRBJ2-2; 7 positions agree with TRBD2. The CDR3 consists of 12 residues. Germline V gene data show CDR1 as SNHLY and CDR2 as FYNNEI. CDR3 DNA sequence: TGTGAAATCCGGCGGGAGTCCGGGGAGCTGTTTTTT. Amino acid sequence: CEIRRESGELFF.

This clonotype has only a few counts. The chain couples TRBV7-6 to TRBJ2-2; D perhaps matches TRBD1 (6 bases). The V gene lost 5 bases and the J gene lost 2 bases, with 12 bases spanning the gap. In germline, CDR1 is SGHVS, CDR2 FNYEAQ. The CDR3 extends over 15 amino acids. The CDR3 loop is CASSAGTLNTGELFF. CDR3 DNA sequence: TGTGCCAGCAGCGCCGGGACATTAAACACCGGGGAGCTGTTTTTT. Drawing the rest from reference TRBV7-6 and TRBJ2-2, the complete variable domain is GAGVSQSPRYKVTKRGQDVALRCDPISGHVSLYWYRQALGQGPEFLTYFNYEAQQDKSGLPNDRFSAERPEGSISTLTIQRTEQRDSAMYRCASSAGTLNTGELFFGEGSRLTVL.

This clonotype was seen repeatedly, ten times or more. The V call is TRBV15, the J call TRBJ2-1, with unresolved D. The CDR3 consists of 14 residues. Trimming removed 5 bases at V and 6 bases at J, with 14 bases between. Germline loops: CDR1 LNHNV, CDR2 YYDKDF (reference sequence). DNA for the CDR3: TGTGCCACCAGCTACTCCCGGGCCCTCAATGAGCAGTTCTTC. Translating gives CATSYSRALNEQFF.

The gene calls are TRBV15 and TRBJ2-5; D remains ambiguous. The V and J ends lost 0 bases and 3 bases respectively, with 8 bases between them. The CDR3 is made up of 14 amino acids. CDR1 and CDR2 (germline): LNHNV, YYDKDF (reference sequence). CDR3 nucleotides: TGTGCCACCAGCAGAGAGAGGCAGGAAGAGACCCAGTACTTC. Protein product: CATSRERQEETQYF.

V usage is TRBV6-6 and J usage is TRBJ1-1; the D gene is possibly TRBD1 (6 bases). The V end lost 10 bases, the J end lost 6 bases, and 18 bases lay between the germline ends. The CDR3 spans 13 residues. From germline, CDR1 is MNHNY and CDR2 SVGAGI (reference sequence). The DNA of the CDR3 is TGTGCCAACCAGGCCCTCAGGGGTGCTGAAGCTTTCTTT. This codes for CANQALRGAEAFF.

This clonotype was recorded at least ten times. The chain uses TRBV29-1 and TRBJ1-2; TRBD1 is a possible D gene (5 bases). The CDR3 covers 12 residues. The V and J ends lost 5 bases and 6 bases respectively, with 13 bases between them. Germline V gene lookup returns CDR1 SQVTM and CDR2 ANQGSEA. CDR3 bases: TGCAGCGTTCACTCGGGGGTACATGGCTACACCTTC. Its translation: CSVHSGVHGYTF.

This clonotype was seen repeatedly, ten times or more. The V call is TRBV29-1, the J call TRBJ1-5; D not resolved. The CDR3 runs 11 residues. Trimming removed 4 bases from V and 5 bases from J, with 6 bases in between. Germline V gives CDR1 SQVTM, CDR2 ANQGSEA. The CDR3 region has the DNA TGCAGCGTTGGCGGGGATCAGCCCCAGCATTTT. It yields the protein CSVGGDQPQHF.

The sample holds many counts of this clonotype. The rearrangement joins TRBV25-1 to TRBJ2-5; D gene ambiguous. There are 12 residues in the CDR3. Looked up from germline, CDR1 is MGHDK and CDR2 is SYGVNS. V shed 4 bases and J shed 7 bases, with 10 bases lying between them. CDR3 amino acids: CASSAPSGTQYF. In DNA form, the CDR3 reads TGTGCCAGCAGTGCCCCGAGTGGGACCCAGTACTTC.